This record looks at one TCR beta chain sequence and its context. What this receptor recognizes is not known. Base qualities are not at hand, and no much larger clone is one base apart. V is shortened by 2 bases, J by 3 bases, and the region joining them spans 5 bases. CDR1 and CDR2, looked up from the germline V gene, are MDHEN and SYDVKM. Spanning cysteine to phenylalanine, the CDR3 consists of 12 amino acids. This entry keeps only the CDR3 DNA: 36 bases, framed from base 1. This specimen belongs to a study of control samples from healthy donors and cancer patients (dated by TCRdb to the early 2020s). The library was made by the immunoSEQ multiplex PCR assay. TCRdb retrieved this table from immuneACCESS and kept in-frame rearrangements only. Not all clones are present; in checked studies, unresolved V genes account for under half, and no reason is known for the remainder. Recorded for this sample are approximately 170,000 clones; roughly 88% of them occurred a single time. The top ten clones comprise about 5.3% of the sample.

The source material was blood. The chain is encoded by TRBV28 joined to TRBJ2-7; there is no confident call for the D gene. The sequence was obtained from a woman aged 30 to 39 in good health. CDR3 sequence: CASSLSFYEQYF. The base sequence is TGTGCCAGCAGTTTAAGCTTCTACGAGCAGTACTTC.